Listed below are T cell receptor beta chains from one sample, sequenced in a study of blood T cells in healthy people across ages. TCRdb used MiXCR to reprocess the 5' RACE reads, holding one entry per CDR3 protein. The data contain 700,000 to 950,000 distinct CDR3 sequences, roughly 45% of them singletons. Sequencing was performed on blood. These receptors all stem from a woman in her sixties or seventies in good health. The CDR3 runs from the conserved cysteine through the conserved F or W. A D gene is named only where the DNA matches it firmly. The listing skips clone size in some rows; elsewhere it reads once, few, many or a size class.

V gene: TRBV5-1
D gene: TRBD1
CDR3 length: 14
J gene: TRBJ1-4
clone size: NA
CDR3 DNA: TGCGCCAGCAGCTTGGTACAGGGGAAAGAAAAACTGTTTTTT
CDR3 protein: CASSLVQGKEKLFF

V gene: TRBV7-2
D gene: NA
CDR3 length: 12
J gene: TRBJ1-2
clone size: few
CDR3 DNA: TGTGCCCTTACAAGGGGAAGTTATGGCTACACCTTC
CDR3 protein: CALTRGSYGYTF

V gene: TRBV6-6
D gene: NA
CDR3 length: 13
J gene: TRBJ1-5
clone size: NA
CDR3 DNA: TGTGCCAGCAAGCAGGGGCAGGATCAGCCCCAGCATTTT
CDR3 protein: CASKQGQDQPQHF

V gene: TRBV4-2
D gene: TRBD2
CDR3 length: 15
J gene: TRBJ2-7
clone size: many
CDR3 DNA: TGTGCCAGCAGCCACGGACTAGCGGTATCCTACGAGCAGTACTTC
CDR3 protein: CASSHGLAVSYEQYF

V gene: TRBV5-1
D gene: NA
CDR3 length: 12
J gene: TRBJ2-7
clone size: NA
CDR3 DNA: TGCGCCAGCAGTCCCGACAGGTCCGAGCAGTACTTC
CDR3 protein: CASSPDRSEQYF

V gene: TRBV4-3
D gene: NA
CDR3 length: 16
J gene: TRBJ2-1
clone size: many
CDR3 DNA: TGCGCCAGCAGCCAAGAAGGGAGCGGTTCCTACAATGAGCAGTTCTTC
CDR3 protein: CASSQEGSGSYNEQFF

V gene: TRBV3-1
D gene: NA
CDR3 length: 17
J gene: TRBJ2-1
clone size: few
CDR3 DNA: TGTGCCAGCAGCCCCCCCAAGGTGAGGGGGGGGCGGTCTGAGCAGTTCTTC
CDR3 protein: CASSPPKVRGGRSEQFF

V gene: TRBV6-5
D gene: NA
CDR3 length: 12
J gene: TRBJ1-2
clone size: few
CDR3 DNA: TGTGCCAGCAAGGACCGAAGCTATGGCTACACCTTC
CDR3 protein: CASKDRSYGYTF

V gene: TRBV21-1
D gene: NA
CDR3 length: 17
J gene: TRBJ2-1
clone size: many
CDR3 DNA: TGTGCCAGCAGCAAGGACAGGGGGGCAGTATACGAGCATGAGCAGTTCTTC
CDR3 protein: CASSKDRGAVYEHEQFF

V gene: TRBV20-1
D gene: NA
CDR3 length: 14
J gene: TRBJ1-5
clone size: NA
CDR3 DNA: TGCAGTGCTAATGAGAGGGGGGGGCATCAGCCCCAGCATTTT
CDR3 protein: CSANERGGHQPQHF

V gene: TRBV5-1
D gene: TRBD1
CDR3 length: 14
J gene: TRBJ2-7
clone size: few
CDR3 DNA: TGCGCCAGCAGCAAAAGACCACAGGGGAACGAGCAGTACTTC
CDR3 protein: CASSKRPQGNEQYF

V gene: TRBV6-2/TRBV6-3
D gene: NA
CDR3 length: 13
J gene: TRBJ2-3
clone size: NA
CDR3 DNA: TGTGCCAGCAGATCGACGGGCACAGATACGCAGTATTTT
CDR3 protein: CASRSTGTDTQYF

V gene: TRBV10-3
D gene: TRBD2
CDR3 length: 15
J gene: TRBJ2-1
clone size: few
CDR3 DNA: TGTGCCATCAGCGAGACTAGCGGGAGGGCCTTTGAGCAGTTCTTC
CDR3 protein: CAISETSGRAFEQFF